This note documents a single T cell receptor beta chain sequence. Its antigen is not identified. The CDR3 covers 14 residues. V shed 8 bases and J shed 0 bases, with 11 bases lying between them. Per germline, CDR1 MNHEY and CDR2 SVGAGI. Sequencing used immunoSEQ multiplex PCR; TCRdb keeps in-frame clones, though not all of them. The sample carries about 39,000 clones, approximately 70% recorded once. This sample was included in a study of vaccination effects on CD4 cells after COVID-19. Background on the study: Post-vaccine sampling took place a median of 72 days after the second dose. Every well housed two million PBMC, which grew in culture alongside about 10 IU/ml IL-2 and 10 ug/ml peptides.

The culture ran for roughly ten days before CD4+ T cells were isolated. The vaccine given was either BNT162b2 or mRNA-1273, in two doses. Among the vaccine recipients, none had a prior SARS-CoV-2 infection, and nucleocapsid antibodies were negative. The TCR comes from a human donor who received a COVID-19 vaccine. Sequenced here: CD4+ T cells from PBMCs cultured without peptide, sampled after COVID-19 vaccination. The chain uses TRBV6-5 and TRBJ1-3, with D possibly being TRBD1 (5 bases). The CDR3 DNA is TGTGCCAGCTCGGGACGGGGCTCTGGAAACACCATATATTTT. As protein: CASSGRGSGNTIYF.